This T cell receptor beta chain emerged from a study of technical replicates of blood from a few donors. V lost 5 bases to trimming and J lost 1 base, with 14 bases between them. Per germline, CDR1 SEHNR and CDR2 FQNEAQ (reference sequence). The CDR3 loop spans 15 amino acids. The table came from immunoSEQ multiplex PCR; TCRdb's copy has only in-frame clones and leaves some out. The table lists roughly 15,000 clones, around 86% of them singletons. This sequence joins TRBV7-9 and TRBJ1-1, with a possible D match to TRBD1 (6 bases). Sequenced sample: PBMCs. This receptor was obtained from a human donor in good health. The CDR3 here is CASSIGGATNTEAFF. The DNA for the CDR3 is TGTGCCAGCAGCATTGGGGGGGCCACGAACACTGAAGCTTTCTTT.